This T cell receptor (beta chain) was recorded in a study of blood T cell repertoires in COVID-19. Across the whole study: The United States, Italy and Spain provided the acute and convalescent COVID-19 samples. T cells, B-cell-depleted T cells, or PBMCs provided the cDNA or gDNA that served as material.

V shed 5 bases and J 1 base; nucleotides not matched to a gene: 9. This CDR3 comprises 17 residues. Germline V gene lookup returns CDR1 MNHEY and CDR2 SMNVEV (reference sequence). The assay was immunoSEQ multiplex PCR, and TCRdb's table has in-frame clones only and misses some. This table has some 130,000 clones, around 83% appearing once. Material: peripheral blood. The rearrangement joins TRBV27 to TRBJ1-3; 9 nucleotides align to TRBD1. This TCR came from a man aged 35 to 55 with active or convalescent COVID-19. For the CDR3, the DNA is TGTGCCAGCAGTCCCGTAGGGACAGGGCAATCTGGAAACACCATATATTTT. This gives the protein CASSPVGTGQSGNTIYF.